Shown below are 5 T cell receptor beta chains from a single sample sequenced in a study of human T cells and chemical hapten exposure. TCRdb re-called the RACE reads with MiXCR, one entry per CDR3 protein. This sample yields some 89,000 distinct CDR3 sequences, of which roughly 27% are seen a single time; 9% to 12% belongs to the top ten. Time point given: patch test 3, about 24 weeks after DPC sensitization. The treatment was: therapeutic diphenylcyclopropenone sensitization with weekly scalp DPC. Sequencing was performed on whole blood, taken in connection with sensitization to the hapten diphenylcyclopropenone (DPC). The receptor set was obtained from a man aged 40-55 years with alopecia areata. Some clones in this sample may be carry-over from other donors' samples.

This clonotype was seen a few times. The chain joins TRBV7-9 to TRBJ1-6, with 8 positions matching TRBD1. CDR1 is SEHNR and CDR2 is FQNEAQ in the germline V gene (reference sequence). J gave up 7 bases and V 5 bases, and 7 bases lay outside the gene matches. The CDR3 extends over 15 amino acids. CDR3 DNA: TGTGCCAGCAGCCCCTCAGGGGGCGGGAATTCACCCCTCCACTTT. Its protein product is CASSPSGGGNSPLHF.

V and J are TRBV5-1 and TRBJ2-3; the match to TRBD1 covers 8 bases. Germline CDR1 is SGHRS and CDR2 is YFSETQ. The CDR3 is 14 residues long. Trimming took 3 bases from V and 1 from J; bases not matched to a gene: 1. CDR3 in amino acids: CASSSTGGTDTQYF. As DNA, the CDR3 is TGCGCCAGCAGCTCGACAGGGGGCACAGATACGCAGTATTTT.

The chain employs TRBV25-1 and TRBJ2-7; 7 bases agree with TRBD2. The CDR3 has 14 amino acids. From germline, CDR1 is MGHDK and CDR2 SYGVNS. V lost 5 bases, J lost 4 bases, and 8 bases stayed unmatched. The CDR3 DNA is TGTGCCAGCAGTAAGCCGGGAGGTTTGTACGAGCAGTACTTC. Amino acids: CASSKPGGLYEQYF.

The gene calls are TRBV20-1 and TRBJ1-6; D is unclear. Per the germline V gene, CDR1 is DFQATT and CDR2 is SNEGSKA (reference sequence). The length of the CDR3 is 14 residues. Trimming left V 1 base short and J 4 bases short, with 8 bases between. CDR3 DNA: TGCAGTGCTAGAGTAACAACTTATAATTCACCCCTCCACTTT. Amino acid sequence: CSARVTTYNSPLHF.

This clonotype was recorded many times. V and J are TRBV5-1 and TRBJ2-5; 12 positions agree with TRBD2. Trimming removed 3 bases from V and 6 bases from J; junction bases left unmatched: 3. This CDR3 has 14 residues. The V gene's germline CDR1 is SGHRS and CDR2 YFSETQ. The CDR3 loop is CASSYGTSGQTQYF. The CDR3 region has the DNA TGCGCCAGCAGCTACGGGACTAGCGGGCAGACCCAGTACTTC. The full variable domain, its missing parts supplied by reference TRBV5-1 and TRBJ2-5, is KAGVTQTPRYLIKTRGQQVTLSCSPISGHRSVSWYQQTPGQGLQFLFEYFSETQRNKGNFPGRFSGRQFSNSRSEMNVSTLELGDSALYLCASSYGTSGQTQYFGPGTRLLVL.